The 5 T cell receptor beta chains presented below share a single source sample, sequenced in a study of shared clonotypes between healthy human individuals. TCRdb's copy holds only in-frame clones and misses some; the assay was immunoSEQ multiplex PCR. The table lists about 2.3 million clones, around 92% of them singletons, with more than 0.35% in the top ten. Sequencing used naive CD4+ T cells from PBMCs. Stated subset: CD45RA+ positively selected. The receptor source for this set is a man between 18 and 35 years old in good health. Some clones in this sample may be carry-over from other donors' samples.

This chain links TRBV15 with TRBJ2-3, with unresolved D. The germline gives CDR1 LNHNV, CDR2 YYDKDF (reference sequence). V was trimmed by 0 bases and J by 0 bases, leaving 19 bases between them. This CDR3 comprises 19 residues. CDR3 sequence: CATSRDQWAFYFSTDTQYF. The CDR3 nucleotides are TGTGCCACCAGCAGAGATCAATGGGCTTTCTACTTCAGCACAGATACGCAGTATTTT.

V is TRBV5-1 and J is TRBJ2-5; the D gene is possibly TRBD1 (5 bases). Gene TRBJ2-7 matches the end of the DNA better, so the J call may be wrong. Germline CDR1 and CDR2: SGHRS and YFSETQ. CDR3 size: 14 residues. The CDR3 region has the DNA TGCGCCAGCAGCTTAAGACAGCGCTCCTACGAGCAGTACTTC. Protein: CASSLRQRSYEQYF.

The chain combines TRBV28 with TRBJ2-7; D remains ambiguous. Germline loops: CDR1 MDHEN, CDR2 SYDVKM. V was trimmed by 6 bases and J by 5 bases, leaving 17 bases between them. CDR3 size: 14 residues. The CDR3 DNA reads TGTGCCAGCAGGAAGTCTCCCAGCCGGCACGAGCAGTACTTC. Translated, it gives CASRKSPSRHEQYF.

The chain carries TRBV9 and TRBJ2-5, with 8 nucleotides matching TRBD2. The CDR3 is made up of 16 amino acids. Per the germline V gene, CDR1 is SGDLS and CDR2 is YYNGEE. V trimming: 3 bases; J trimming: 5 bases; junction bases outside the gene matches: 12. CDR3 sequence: CASSASGGRSFETQYF. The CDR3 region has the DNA TGTGCCAGCAGCGCATCAGGCGGGAGGAGCTTTGAGACCCAGTACTTC. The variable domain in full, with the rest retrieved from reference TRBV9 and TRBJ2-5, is DSGVTQTPKHLITATGQRVTLRCSPRSGDLSVYWYQQSLDQGLQFLIQYYNGEERAKGNILERFSAQQFPDLHSELNLSSLELGDSALYFCASSASGGRSFETQYFGPGTRLLVL.

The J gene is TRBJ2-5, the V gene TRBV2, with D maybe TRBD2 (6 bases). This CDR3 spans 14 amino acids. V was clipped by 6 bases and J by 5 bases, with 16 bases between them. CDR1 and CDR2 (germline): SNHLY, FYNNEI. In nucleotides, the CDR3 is TGTGCCAGCAGGGGGCGACGGGAGTCGGAGACCCAGTACTTC. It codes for CASRGRRESETQYF.